This is a list of T cell receptor beta chains from one sample in a study of shared T cell receptors in the human thymus. TCRdb keeps only in-frame clones here, not all; method: immunoSEQ multiplex PCR. This sample yields some 660,000 clones, of which around 87% are seen a single time; roughly 0.0087% belongs to the top ten. The sample was also reused in another study, on human thymus T cells.

Source material: thymocytes. These receptor sequences come from a boy in the first two years of life with a congenital heart defect. The CDR3 runs from the conserved cysteine through the conserved F or W. Fields, in order: D gene, J gene, V gene, CDR3 length, clone size, CDR3 DNA, CDR3 protein. A D gene is named only where the DNA matches it firmly. The listing skips clone size in some rows; elsewhere it reads once, few, many or a size class.

TRBD2,TRBJ2-1,TRBV11-3,17,.,TGTGCCAGCAGCCTTGGGGGGAGGGAAAGCTCCTACAATGAGCAGTTCTTC,CASSLGGRESSYNEQFF
.,TRBJ2-5,TRBV7-9,13,.,TGTGCCAGCACCCCCAGGTACCAAGAGACCCAGTACTTC,CASTPRYQETQYF
TRBD1,TRBJ1-2,TRBV4-1,14,few,TGCGCCAGCAGCCGCGACAGGGGAGGAGAAGGCTACACCTTC,CASSRDRGGEGYTF
.,TRBJ2-7,TRBV4-1,14,once,TGCGCCACTAAACAGTGGCCGTCAGTGGGCGAGCAGTACTTC,CATKQWPSVGEQYF
.,TRBJ2-1,TRBV28,17,once,TGTGCCAGCAGTAACACCGCTAGCTTAAATTACTACAATGAGCAGTTCTTC,CASSNTASLNYYNEQFF
.,TRBJ1-3,TRBV7-2,15,.,TGTGCCAGCAGCTCAGGAACAGGTTCTGGAAACACCATATATTTT,CASSSGTGSGNTIYF
.,TRBJ2-1,TRBV27,15,once,TGTGCCAGCAGTTTACGGACTTCGTCCTACAATGAGCAGTTCTTC,CASSLRTSSYNEQFF
.,TRBJ2-1,TRBV27,15,.,TGTGCCAGCAGTTTAAAGGGGAAACCCTACAATGAGCAGTTCTTC,CASSLKGKPYNEQFF
.,TRBJ1-2,TRBV7-2,19,.,TGTGCCAGCAGCTCCCCTCTCGGACCCGCGGGGGTGGTATTAGACGGCTACACCTTC,CASSSPLGPAGVVLDGYTF
TRBD1,TRBJ1-5,TRBV15,20,.,TGTGCCACCAGCAGAGGAGGGGAAGGGGGCCCCGATTATAGCAATCAGCCCCAGCATTTT,CATSRGGEGGPDYSNQPQHF
.,TRBJ2-3,TRBV13,15,.,TGTGCCAGCAGCGCCCCACTAGAGAGCACAGATACGCAGTATTTT,CASSAPLESTDTQYF
TRBD2,TRBJ2-7,TRBV28,15,.,TGTGCCAGCACCCGGGCGGGGGGACCCTATTACGAGCAGTACTTC,CASTRAGGPYYEQYF
.,TRBJ2-1,TRBV5-6,18,once,TGTGCCAGCAGCTTGGGACGGAAGGCAGAGACTACGAATAAGGGGCAGTTCTTC,CASSLGRKAETTNKGQFF
.,TRBJ2-7,TRBV10-1,16,once,TGCGCCAGCAGTGACCAGGGGACACTATTATCCTACGAGCAGTACTTC,CASSDQGTLLSYEQYF
.,TRBJ2-2,TRBV11-2,15,.,TGTGCCAGCAGCGGACGATTAAGAGGGACCGGGGAGCTGTTTTTT,CASSGRLRGTGELFF
.,TRBJ2-5,TRBV20-1,11,.,TGCAGGGTGGGCAGCCAAGAGACCCAGTACTTC,CRVGSQETQYF
.,TRBJ1-4,TRBV11-2,15,.,TGTGCCAGCAGCCCCAGCGGTACAGTAGGTGAAAAACTGTTTTTT,CASSPSGTVGEKLFF
.,TRBJ2-7,TRBV2,14,.,TGTGCCAGCAGTGAAGGCCAACCGGTCTCCGAGCAGTACTTC,CASSEGQPVSEQYF
TRBD1,TRBJ1-4,TRBV25-1,15,.,TGTGCCAGCAGTAACCCAGGGGGCGTGGAGGAAAAACTGTTTTTT,CASSNPGGVEEKLFF
TRBD2,TRBJ2-5,TRBV28,19,.,TGTGCCAGCAGTCTACGACGGCGAGCGGGGGGGTTGAACCAAGAGACCCAGTACTTC,CASSLRRRAGGLNQETQYF
TRBD1,TRBJ2-2,TRBV7-9,16,.,TGTGCCAGCAGCTTAGTGGGGACAGTTTACACCGGGGAGCTGTTTTTT,CASSLVGTVYTGELFF
.,TRBJ2-7,TRBV28,13,.,TGTGCCAGCAGGCTCAGAGCGGCCTACGAGCAGTACTTC,CASRLRAAYEQYF
.,TRBJ1-5,TRBV25-1,14,.,TGTGCCAGCAGGAAAGGGGATGACAATCAGCCCCAGCATTTT,CASRKGDDNQPQHF
TRBD2,TRBJ2-7,TRBV7-8,16,.,TGTGCCAGCAGCACCATCCTAGCGGGGGGGCCCCACGAGCAGTACTTC,CASSTILAGGPHEQYF